This note documents a single T cell receptor beta chain sequence. What this receptor recognizes is not known. The input lacks base qualities; no much larger clone sits a single base away. The data belong to a study of blood T cell repertoires in COVID-19 (TCRdb year 2020). Some background on the complete study: Samples covering the acute and convalescent phases of COVID-19 were provided by collaborators in the United States, Italy and Spain. Deeply sampled blood TCRbeta repertoires from subjects exposed to, actively infected with, or recovered from COVID-19 were included in the dataset. HLA class I and class II types, where available, came from metadata supplied by the sample provider rather than from assay-based typing. The material from the prospective study consisted of cDNA or gDNA derived from T cells, B-cell-depleted T cells, or PBMCs. A freely available public database, intended as a resource for researchers studying the immune response to SARS-CoV-2, is where the repertoires were released. The samples were drawn from two sources: the first 160 participants of the ongoing ImmuneRACE study, and fewer than 1,500 subjects contributed by 6 global collaborators. A de-identified subject ID, COVID-19 status, age in years and sex were almost always included in the sample metadata. The study at large found these results: Clinical and demographic metadata were provided uncurated, with the amount varying by source and participant.

Whole blood was collected in K2EDTA tubes by collaborating institutions according to the institutions' own protocols. Collaborator samples were shipped for TCRbeta analysis as frozen whole blood, isolated PBMCs, or DNA extracted from either sample type. TCRbeta CDR3 regions were amplified from genomic DNA by means of the immunoSEQ Assay, a bias-controlled multiplex PCR. In the paper's pipeline: The number of nucleated cells in each sample was estimated by amplification of reference gene primers within the assay. Sequence reads were collapsed and filtered to measure the absolute abundance of every unique TCRbeta CDR3 rearrangement. Productive Simpson clonality was computed per sample as the square root of Simpson's diversity index over productive rearrangements. Entries here come from immuneACCESS through TCRdb and include only in-frame sequences with V and J called. Some clones fail to appear in such tables; in the studies checked, an unresolved V gene covers under half of the shortfall, and the cause of the remainder is unknown. Clone size and V and J calls were adopted from that table, with D and trimming inferred from the DNA. Counted in this sample were roughly 95,000 clones; about nine tenths of them appeared once. The ten most abundant clones make up just under 4% of the sample.

Germline trimming: 10 bases from V, 2 bases from J; junction bases outside gene matches: 11. CDR1 and CDR2, looked up from the germline V gene, are MNHEY and SVGAGI. Measured from the cysteine to the phenylalanine, the CDR3 is 15 residues long. Of the read, only the CDR3 DNA is kept; its 45 bases are in frame from base 1. Material for sequencing was peripheral blood. This sequence was found in a woman in her forties or fifties in a cohort sampled during active COVID-19. The rearrangement combines TRBV6-5 with TRBJ1-1; 9 bases in the junction line up with TRBD1. The DNA sequence is as follows: TGTGCCACACATACAGGGGGCGCGGGAAACACTGAAGCTTTCTTT. Translated, it reads CATHTGGAGNTEAFF.